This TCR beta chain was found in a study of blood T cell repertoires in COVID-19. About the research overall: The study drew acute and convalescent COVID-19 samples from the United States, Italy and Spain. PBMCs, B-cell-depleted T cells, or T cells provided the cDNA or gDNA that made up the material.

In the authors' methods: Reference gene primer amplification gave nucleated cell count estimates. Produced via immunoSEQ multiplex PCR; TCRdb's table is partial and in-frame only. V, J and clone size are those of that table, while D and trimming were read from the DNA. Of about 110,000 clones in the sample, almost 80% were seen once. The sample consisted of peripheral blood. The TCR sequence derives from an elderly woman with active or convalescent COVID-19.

DNA of the CDR3: TGTGCCAGCAGCCGGTATTTGCGGGGGAGCTCCTACAATGAGCAGTTCTTC. Its translation is CASSRYLRGSSYNEQFF. This chain connects TRBV4-2 to TRBJ2-1, with 7 bases lining up with TRBD2. CDR1 and CDR2 from the germline V gene are LGHNA and YNFKEQ. V lost 4 bases to trimming and J lost 0 bases; unmatched junction nucleotides: 9. The length of the CDR3 is 17 residues.